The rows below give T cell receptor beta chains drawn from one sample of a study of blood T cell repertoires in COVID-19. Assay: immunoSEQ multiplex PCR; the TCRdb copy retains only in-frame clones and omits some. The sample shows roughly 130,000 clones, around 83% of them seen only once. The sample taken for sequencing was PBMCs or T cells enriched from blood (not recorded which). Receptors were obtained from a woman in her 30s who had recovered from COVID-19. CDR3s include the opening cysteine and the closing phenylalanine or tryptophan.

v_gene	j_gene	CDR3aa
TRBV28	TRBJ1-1	CASSPSSGQSNTEAFF
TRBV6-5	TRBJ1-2	CASNTVGYGYTF
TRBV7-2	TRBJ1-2	CASSLVLDSRLGGYTF
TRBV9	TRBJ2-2	CASSAHLPGNTGELFF
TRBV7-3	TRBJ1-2	CASSLNPGTGRSYTF
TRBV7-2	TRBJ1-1	CASSLGGPALGTEAFF
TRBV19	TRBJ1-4	CATSGGVAGRVLGEKLFF
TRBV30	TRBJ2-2	CAWSLQTVNTGELFF
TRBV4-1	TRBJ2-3	CASSQDRTFGAGGEPGADTQYF
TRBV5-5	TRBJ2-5	CASSLAVVGAQETQYF
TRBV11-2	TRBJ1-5	CASSLQGGGQPQHF
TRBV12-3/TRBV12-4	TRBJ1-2	CASSIGGLDGYTF
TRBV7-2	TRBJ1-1	CASSLETANTEAFF
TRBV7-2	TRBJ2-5	CASSLRLAGVETQYF
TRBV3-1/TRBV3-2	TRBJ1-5	CATEDRGSGQPQHF
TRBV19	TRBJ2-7	CASSMGRNYEQYF
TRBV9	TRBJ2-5	CASSSAFGQGLLKETQYF
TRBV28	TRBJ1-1	CASSHPWDRANTEAFF
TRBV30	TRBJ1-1	CAYKGGSNTEAFF
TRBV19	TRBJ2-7	CASSAPGEGPSYEQYF
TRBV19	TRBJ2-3	CASTPSEATLTDTQYF
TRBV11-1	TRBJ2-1	CASSVSRAPNEQFF
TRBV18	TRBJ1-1	CASSPTRETEAFF
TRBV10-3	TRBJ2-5	CAIGWGDGETQYF
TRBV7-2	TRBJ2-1	CASSIGGAGRTYNEQFF
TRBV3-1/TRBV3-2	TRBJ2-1	CASSQGPPNEQFF
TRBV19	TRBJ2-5	CASSIGIQGPQETQYF
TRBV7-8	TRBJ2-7	CASSTRQGIEQYF
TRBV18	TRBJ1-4	CASSSLQGNGEKLFF
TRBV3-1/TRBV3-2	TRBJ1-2	CASSQQGSYGYTF